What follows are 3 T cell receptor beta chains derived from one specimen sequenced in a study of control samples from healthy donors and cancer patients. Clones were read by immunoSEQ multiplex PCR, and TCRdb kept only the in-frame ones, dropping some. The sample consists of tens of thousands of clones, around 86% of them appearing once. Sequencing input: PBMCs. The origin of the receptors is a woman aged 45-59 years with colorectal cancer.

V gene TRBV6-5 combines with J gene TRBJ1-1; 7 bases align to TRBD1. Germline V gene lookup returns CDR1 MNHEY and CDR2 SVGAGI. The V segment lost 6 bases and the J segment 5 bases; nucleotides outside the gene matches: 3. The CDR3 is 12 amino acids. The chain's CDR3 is CASRDRETEAFF. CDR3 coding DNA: TGTGCCAGCAGAGACAGGGAAACTGAAGCTTTCTTT.

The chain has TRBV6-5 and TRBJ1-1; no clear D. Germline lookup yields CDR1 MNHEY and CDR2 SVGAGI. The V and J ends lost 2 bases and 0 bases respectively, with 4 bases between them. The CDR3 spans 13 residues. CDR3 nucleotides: TGTGCCAGCAGTTACCGGATGAACACTGAAGCTTTCTTT. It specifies CASSYRMNTEAFF.

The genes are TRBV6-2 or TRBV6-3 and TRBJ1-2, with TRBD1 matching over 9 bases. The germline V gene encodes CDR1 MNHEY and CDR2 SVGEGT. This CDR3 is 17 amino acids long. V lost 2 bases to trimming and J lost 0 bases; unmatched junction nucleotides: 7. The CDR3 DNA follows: TGTGCCAGCAGTTACCTTGCGACAGGGGGAGCTAACTATGGCTACACCTTC. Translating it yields CASSYLATGGANYGYTF.